This T cell receptor beta chain was found in a study of vaccination effects on CD4 cells after COVID-19. This CDR3 comprises 12 residues. Germline V gives CDR1 SGHDN, CDR2 FVKESK. V was cut by 8 bases and J by 6 bases, with 11 bases left in between. Sequencing was performed with immunoSEQ multiplex PCR; in TCRdb, only in-frame clones are kept and a portion is missing. The top ten clones hold around 7% of a sample with about 47,000 clones, just over 70% of them seen once. As for this clone: Its antigen is unknown.

On roughly day 10 of culture, CD4+ T cells were separated out. Participants completed two doses of the BNT162b2 or mRNA-1273 vaccine. The source was CD4+ T cells from PBMCs cultured without peptide, collected after COVID-19 vaccination. The sequence was obtained from a human donor who received a COVID-19 vaccine. V gene TRBV14 combines with J gene TRBJ2-4, with D unresolved. This chain's CDR3 is CASGSGGNIQYF. The DNA of the CDR3 is TGTGCCAGCGGATCCGGCGGAAACATTCAGTACTTC.